The clone carrying this T cell receptor (beta chain) was seen more than once but under ten times. A read error may produce the germline difference seen at one junction end. A sample-barcoded 5' primer and a J-beta primer mix were used in a second PCR of roughly 7 to 11 cycles. The yield of each sample was at least 2.5 million CDR3-containing paired-end reads. TCRdb itself ran the 5' RACE reads through MiXCR, one entry per CDR3 protein. This sample carries 1.5 million to 2 million distinct CDR3 sequences, approximately 40% of them seen once, and the ten largest clones take more than 20%. This sample was taken from a study of blood T cells in healthy people across ages. Across the whole study: About one barcoded beta molecule was captured per two T cells (by template switching).

The sample, roughly 9.5 milliliters of peripheral blood, was drawn from each donor. Per sample, extraction of total RNA gave at least 5.5 micrograms in every case. This CDR3 spans 13 amino acids. Germline V lookup: CDR1 SGHDT, CDR2 YYEEEE. The sample comprised blood. This TCR came from a human donor in good health. The J gene is TRBJ2-4, the V gene TRBV5-6; D gene ambiguous. The last part of the DNA fits TRBJ2-7 better; the J call may be wrong. CDR3 protein: CAGSLKGPYEQYF. In DNA form, the CDR3 reads TGTGCCGGCAGCTTGAAAGGTCCCTACGAGCAGTACTTC.